The clone carrying this T cell receptor (beta chain) was seen at least ten times. Template material for amplifying TCR beta CDR3 regions consisted of RNA transcripts. HTBI primers were the set used in a first-round RT-PCR of the TCR CDR3. TCRdb re-called the multiplex PCR reads through MiXCR, storing one row per CDR3 protein. The data show about 400,000 distinct CDR3 sequences, over 12% seen once. The CDR3 is 12 residues long. Germline loops: CDR1 KGHDR, CDR2 SFDVKD. The V and J ends lost 9 bases and 1 base, in that order; junction bases with no gene match: 1. The sample originates from a study of T cells in Graves' hyperthyroidism and ophthalmopathy.

Material for sequencing was blood. The chain joins TRBV24-1 to TRBJ2-5, with TRBD1 matching over 7 bases. The source of this sequence is a woman in her sixties or seventies with Graves' ophthalmopathy. CDR3 coding DNA: TGTGCCACCGGGGACAGCCAAGAGACCCAGTACTTC. Translated, it gives CATGDSQETQYF.